A single sample is the source of the 5 T cell receptor beta chains below, sequenced in a study of blood T cell repertoires in COVID-19. Assay: immunoSEQ multiplex PCR; the TCRdb copy retains only in-frame clones and omits some. In the table there are some 76,000 clones, about 86% of which are singletons. The material sequenced was peripheral blood. These receptors originate from a man older than 75 in a cohort sampled during active COVID-19.

V is TRBV13 and J is TRBJ2-1; 8 bases fit TRBD1. With V trimmed by 5 bases and J by 10 bases, 13 bases remained unmatched. The germline gives CDR1 PRHDT, CDR2 FYEKMQ (reference sequence). CDR3 length: 15 amino acids. CDR3 in DNA: TGTGCCAGCAGCAAAAGTGGCTTCAGGGGGCTGGAGCAGTTCTTC. It yields the protein CASSKSGFRGLEQFF. The entire variable domain, with the rest obtained from reference TRBV13 and TRBJ2-1, is as follows: AAGVIQSPRHLIKEKRETATLKCYPIPRHDTVYWYQQGPGQDPQFLISFYEKMQSDKGSIPDRFSAQQFSDYHSELNMSSLELGDSALYFCASSKSGFRGLEQFFGPGTRLTVL.

The rearrangement links TRBV7-9 to TRBJ1-2, with D unclear. The germline V gene has CDR1 SEHNR and CDR2 FQNEAQ (reference sequence). The CDR3 is 11 amino acids. The germline V and J ends were trimmed by 1 base and 14 bases, with 11 bases remaining between them. CDR3 DNA: TGTGCCAGCAGCTTAGAAGACTCGGGTACCTTC. Amino acid sequence: CASSLEDSGTF.

The gene calls are TRBV6-2 or TRBV6-3 and TRBJ1-6; D is unclear. The V end was cut by 2 bases, the J end by 14 bases, with 19 bases between. CDR1 and CDR2 (germline): MNHEY, SVGEGT. The CDR3 consists of 15 residues. The CDR3 region has the DNA TGTGCCAGCAGTTACGGGCAGGACTCCGGGCAGGCCCTCCACTTT. Protein sequence: CASSYGQDSGQALHF.

The chain couples TRBV5-1 to TRBJ2-5; 8 bases are a match to TRBD1. Trimming cost V 8 bases and J 1 base; bases outside gene matches: 4. The CDR3 contains 13 residues. CDR1 is SGHRS and CDR2 is YFSETQ in the germline V gene. The CDR3 nucleotides are TGCGCCAGTAAAGACAGGGGCCAAGAGACCCAGTACTTC. Protein product: CASKDRGQETQYF.

This chain uses TRBV12-3 or TRBV12-4 with TRBJ1-3; D unresolved. This CDR3 has 11 amino acids. Trimming removed 3 bases at V and 8 bases at J, with 5 bases between. In DNA form, the CDR3 reads TGTGCCAGCAGTTTTAGTTACACCATATATTTT. Encoded protein: CASSFSYTIYF.